This T cell receptor (beta chain) was sequenced during a study of identical twins. Study-level results: Conclusions leaned on cross-sectional statistical analysis and did not track the same donors over time. Because invariant MAIT and iNKT cells could be present, zero-insertion analyses could be partly confounded.

This clonotype was seen at least ten times. Its specificity is unknown. The junction had 7 bases not matched to a gene; V was cut back by 4 bases and J by 5 bases. This CDR3 is 15 amino acids long. Germline loops: CDR1 SEHNR, CDR2 FQNEAQ (reference sequence). Each CDR3 protein gets one entry after TCRdb re-called the 5' RACE reads with MiXCR. Here the sample spans 220,000 or so distinct CDR3 sequences, about 7% being singletons. This sample was shared with a second study, whose subject was yellow fever vaccine responses in identical twins. That paper adds: Twins reportedly mounted vaccine T cell responses that seemed partly convergent, partly personalized.

The source is a woman aged 18 to 35 in good health. The rearrangement links TRBV7-9 to TRBJ2-1, with 8 bases that match TRBD2. Input material: memory (CD45RO+) T cells sorted from blood. The chain's CDR3 is CASSSTSGWNNEQFF. CDR3 sequence (DNA): TGTGCCAGCAGCTCCACTAGCGGATGGAACAATGAGCAGTTCTTC.